This T cell receptor (beta chain) was identified in a study of T cell responses to AZD1222 COVID-19 vaccine (dated by TCRdb to the early 2020s). Background on the whole study: Because spike-specific TCR depth and breadth did not differ between the two schedules, AZD1222 recipients who got a second dose at roughly 4 weeks were pooled with those who got a second dose at roughly 12 weeks. Trial participants were enrolled into age subgroups of 18-55, 56-69 and 70-plus years, which contained roughly 140, 27 and 60 TCR-sequenced participants, respectively. TCR sequencing covered roughly 230 trial participants: about 210 given two doses of AZD1222 and approximately 25 given two doses of MenACWY control vaccine.

Deletion took 0 bases off V and 1 base off J, with a span of 9 bases between the germline ends. From the cysteine up to the phenylalanine, the CDR3 has a length of 15 residues. The kept DNA is CDR3 alone, 45 bases in frame from the first base. CDR1 and CDR2, per the germline V gene, are KGHSH and LQKENI. Beyond this particular receptor, the publication reports: Conclusions about previously exposed vaccinees are limited because only 5 or 6 AZD1222 recipients were SARS-CoV-2 seropositive at baseline. The whole spike protein was spanned by vaccine-associated CD4 TCRs, and dominant responses were seen in regions 160-218 and 743-854. Participants were mostly white British and included more females than males, and it was suggested by the authors that clonal diversity may have been underestimated. Because no day 14 peak-response samples were available, the repertoires could be characterized only after the peak T cell response. In the small 56-69-year group, the increase in depth fell short of significance, most likely because of low power. Nearly half of unique spike-specific TCRs reportedly recognized epitopes outside regions mutated in the B.1.351 and B.1.1.7 variants. A significant rise in spike-specific TCR breadth and depth was observed after two AZD1222 doses relative to day 0 and relative to MenACWY recipients.

The CDR3 regions of human TCRbeta chains were analyzed by immunosequencing. The published analysis was carried out like this. TCRs in the repertoires were matched against a reference library of SARS-CoV-2-specific TCRs that had been generated with the MIRA antigen-specificity platform. Breadth was defined as the fraction of unique TCRs that were SARS-CoV-2-associated, and depth was defined as the fraction of total T cells that were SARS-CoV-2-associated. Each spike-specific TCR was assigned to its reactive spike region and to a CD4 or CD8 class using the MIRA data. Log10-transformed breadth and depth values were compared by one-way ANOVA with Sidak's multiple comparisons tests. As stored in TCRdb, this immuneACCESS dataset retains in-frame rearrangements with V and J assigned. A fraction of the clones does not appear; measured against another copy, unresolved V genes explain less than half of the discrepancy, and the remainder lacks a known reason. The V and J calls and clone size were taken over from that table, and D and trimming were inferred from the DNA. This sample lists approximately 68,000 clones; around 86% were detected once. In total, the top ten clones hold 20% to 30% of the sample.

In the case of this clone: Its antigen is still unknown. No base qualities exist here, and no much larger clone lies one base off it.

Per the publication, the time point label means: baseline before first vaccination. The vaccinee samples were drawn from two UK trials, COV001 and COV002, one of which was a single-blind randomized controlled phase 2/3 trial testing AZD1222 (ChAdOx1 nCoV-19) in healthy adults. Trial participant PBMC samples were collected at day 0 and day 28 after the second dose for TCRbeta chain sequencing. The sequence derives from an adult in good health. The sample here was peripheral blood, taken on day 0 of AZD1222 vaccination. The rearrangement combines TRBV18 with TRBJ2-5; there is no confident call for the D gene. CDR3 reads: CASSPPREPQETQYF. The sequenced DNA: TGTGCCAGCTCACCACCAAGGGAACCCCAAGAGACCCAGTACTTC. The full variable domain, completed from the reference TRBV18 and TRBJ2-5 proteins outside the CDR3, reads NAGVMQNPRHLVRRRGQEARLRCSPMKGHSHVYWYRQLPEEGLKFMVYLQKENIIDESGMPKERFSAEFPKEGPSILRIQQVVRGDSAAYFCASSPPREPQETQYFGPGTRLLVL.